This entry lists 15 T cell receptor beta chains sequenced from one sample in a study of vaccination effects on CD4 cells after COVID-19. These receptors' antigens are unknown. Assay: immunoSEQ multiplex PCR; the TCRdb copy retains only in-frame clones and omits some. The table has tens of thousands of clones, around 74% seen once. Following a roughly eleven-day culture, CD4+ T cells were purified. Sequenced here: CD4+ T cells from PBMCs cultured without peptide, sampled before COVID-19 vaccination. The receptors originated from a human donor who received a COVID-19 vaccine.

The rearrangement links TRBV7-9 to TRBJ1-1; D is possibly TRBD1 (6 bases). Trimming shortened V by 7 bases and J by 4 bases, and 13 bases separated the two germline ends. The germline V gene has CDR1 SEHNR and CDR2 FQNEAQ (reference sequence). The CDR3 has 13 amino acids. The CDR3 DNA reads as TGTGCCAGCAATCCAACAGGGTCCACTGAAGCTTTCTTT. Its protein is CASNPTGSTEAFF.

V usage is TRBV7-8 and J usage is TRBJ1-3; D unclear. V was cut by 6 bases and J by 0 bases, with 18 bases left in between. The CDR3 is 17 amino acids. Germline CDR1 and CDR2: SGHVS and FQNEAQ. CDR3 amino acids: CASSPLAGLYSGNTIYF. CDR3 coding DNA: TGTGCCAGCAGTCCATTAGCCGGTCTCTACTCTGGAAACACCATATATTTT.

The gene calls are TRBV4-1 and TRBJ2-1; tentatively, D is TRBD1 (6 bases). The CDR3 is 14 amino acids. Germline V CDR1 and CDR2: MGHRA, YSYEKL. The ends were cut back, 1 base at V and 7 bases at J, with 11 bases in the middle. CDR3 sequence (DNA): TGCGCCAGCAGCCAAGGGGGGCGTCGGAATGAGCAGTTCTTC. Translating it yields CASSQGGRRNEQFF.

The V call is TRBV2, the J call TRBJ2-7; D is possibly TRBD2 (5 bases). V lost 0 bases and J 3 bases, leaving 12 bases between the germline ends. The CDR3 contains 15 residues. In germline, CDR1 is SNHLY, CDR2 FYNNEI. The CDR3 nucleotides are TGTGCCAGCAGTGAAGCGGGAGCTTCACTCTACGAGCAGTACTTC. Protein: CASSEAGASLYEQYF.

This clone came up a few times. The gene calls are TRBV19 and TRBJ2-2; maybe TRBD2 (6 bases). Per the germline V gene, CDR1 is LNHDA and CDR2 is SQIVND (reference sequence). This CDR3 has 14 residues. This CDR3 reads CGSSGGRLAGELFF. The CDR3 DNA is TGTGGGAGTAGCGGAGGCCGGTTAGCCGGGGAGCTGTTTTTT.

V gene TRBV27 combines with J gene TRBJ2-7; the D is unclear. There are 13 residues in the CDR3. The V gene lost 5 bases and the J gene lost 6 bases, with 14 bases spanning the gap. Germline V CDR1 and CDR2: MNHEY, SMNVEV (reference sequence). As DNA, the CDR3 is TGTGCCAGCAGTCCCCGTGGCCGACGCGAGCAGTACTTC. Its protein product is CASSPRGRREQYF.

The rearrangement uses TRBV28 and TRBJ1-1, with D maybe TRBD1 (5 bases). V was pared by 4 bases and J by 0 bases, with 9 bases between. The CDR3 length is 14 residues. The germline CDR1 and CDR2 sequences are MDHEN and SYDVKM. For the CDR3, the DNA is TGTGCCAGCAGTTCGGGGGGGATGAACACTGAAGCTTTCTTT. Protein: CASSSGGMNTEAFF.

A single count supports this clone. The chain recombines TRBV4-2 with TRBJ2-2, with no clear D. The CDR3 covers 13 residues. Trimming shortened V by 11 bases and J by 3 bases, and 13 bases separated the two germline ends. The germline CDR1 and CDR2 sequences are LGHNA and YNFKEQ. The CDR3: CAAQRTDTGELFF. CDR3 coding DNA: TGTGCCGCCCAAAGGACGGACACCGGGGAGCTGTTTTTT.

This rearrangement joins TRBV5-1 to TRBJ1-2; unclear D gene. The V gene lost 1 base and the J gene lost 8 bases, with 15 bases spanning the gap. The V gene's germline CDR1 is SGHRS and CDR2 YFSETQ. This CDR3 comprises 14 residues. Here the CDR3 DNA reads TGCGCCAGCAGCTTGACCTCTTCCGGGGTCGGCTACACCTTC. Encoded protein: CASSLTSSGVGYTF.

V gene TRBV9 combines with J gene TRBJ1-4; D might be TRBD1 (6 bases). This CDR3 comprises 15 residues. In germline, CDR1 is SGDLS, CDR2 YYNGEE. V dropped 3 bases and J dropped 3 bases, with 12 bases sitting between them. The CDR3 spells CASSEQGAPNEKLFF. The CDR3 bases are TGTGCCAGCAGCGAACAGGGAGCACCTAATGAAAAACTGTTTTTT.

This chain connects TRBV6-5 to TRBJ1-2, with D possibly being TRBD1 (5 bases). Germline V gene data show CDR1 as MNHEY and CDR2 as SVGAGI. V shed 5 bases and J shed 6 bases, with 16 bases lying between them. This CDR3 region has 14 residues. The CDR3 DNA reads as TGTGCCAGCAGTCCCGACCTGTGGGGGGATGGCTACACCTTC. Its translation is CASSPDLWGDGYTF.

The J gene is TRBJ2-3, the V gene TRBV7-2; unclear D gene. CDR3 length equals 14 residues. V shed 5 bases and J shed 2 bases, with 11 bases lying between them. The germline CDR1 and CDR2 sequences are SGHTA and FQGNSA. Here the CDR3 reads CASSTRLTTDTQYF. The CDR3 DNA follows: TGTGCCAGCAGCACCCGTTTGACCACAGATACGCAGTATTTT.

The J gene is TRBJ2-1, the V gene TRBV29-1; 7 positions agree with TRBD1. The CDR3 loop spans 16 amino acids. V dropped 2 bases and J dropped 0; count of bases not matched to a gene: 7. In germline, CDR1 is SQVTM, CDR2 ANQGSEA. CDR3 amino acids: CSVEYRGLSSYNEQFF. CDR3 nucleotide sequence: TGCAGCGTTGAATACAGGGGCTTGAGCTCCTACAATGAGCAGTTCTTC.

The chain couples TRBV18 to TRBJ2-3; D is unresolved. Germline V CDR1 and CDR2: KGHSH, LQKENI. The CDR3 extends over 12 amino acids. V lost 3 bases, J lost 0 bases, and 1 base lay in between. CDR3 nucleotide sequence: TGTGCCAGCTCACCTAGCACAGATACGCAGTATTTT. Protein product: CASSPSTDTQYF.

V usage is TRBV3-1 (or the pseudogene TRBV3-2) and J usage is TRBJ1-1; no clear D. The length of the CDR3 is 12 residues. Germline V lookup: CDR1 LGHDT, CDR2 YNNKEL (reference sequence). Between the trimmed V and J ends, which lost 5 bases and 4 bases, there was a span of 8 bases. The CDR3 nucleotides are TGTGCCAGCAGCGCTCTATCCACTGAAGCTTTCTTT. Its translation: CASSALSTEAFF.